This paragraph reports one T cell receptor (beta chain). This clone has more than one count but fewer than ten. Its antigen remains unidentified. No quality values exist for individual bases; no much larger clone is one base distant. The sample originates from a study of long-term antiretroviral therapy in people with HIV (dated by TCRdb to between 2020 and 2023). Regarding the complete study: The earliest samples were collected roughly a decade before the 2015 WHO recommendation for immediate ART, at a time when ART was usually postponed until CD4 counts fell. About 40% of the roughly 30 participants with HIV were female. A retrospective serial study tested whether changes in peripheral blood TRB repertoire composition and diversity were associated with ART initiation and durable HIV suppression. No cross-contamination during QIAcube processing turned up in test extractions that ran a monoclonal T-cell line alongside 33 polyclonal samples. A total of 150 to 200 cryopreserved PBMC samples were contributed to the cohort by 30 adults with confirmed HIV infection, with samples collected serially over a mean of roughly six years (range 1-12). The investigation overall reported the following: Inferences about post-ART repertoire changes are limited because no data were available on ART adherence, viral resistance or therapy changes. Starting ART was linked to a significant rise in TRB diversity, yet even with long-term ART the diversity remained significantly lower than in transplant donor controls. Since PBMC availability was limited, sequencing covered only the TCR beta chain, with no alpha chain pairing. Expanded TRB clones identified before ART initiation dominated the repertoire at all time points, although this dominance fluctuated and declined in many PLHIV after ART. Compared with controls, HIV repertoires had narrower CDR3 length ranges, and the network structure pointed to an antigen-experienced repertoire that shifted only slightly toward naive after ART. Samples dated from about 2004 to 2018, and the ART regimens used may be less effective than current ones. Because pre-ART samples had limited cell numbers, unsorted PBMC were profiled rather than sorted CD4+ and CD8+ T cells.

To be included, a participant needed at least one PBMC sample from before ART initiation plus at least two post-ART samples. Every participant with HIV received treatment in the United States of America. Before DNA extraction, cryopreserved samples of 1-10 million PBMC were thawed and washed. At the time of the earliest PBMC sample, participants with HIV were aged between about 20 and 54 years. Per participant, PBMC samples came from 1-4 timepoints prior to ART initiation and 2-8 timepoints following ART initiation, for a median of 7 samples. Serial HIV viral load, CD4+ T-cell count, ART history and demographic data were obtained for every participant. Genomic DNA was extracted from unsorted PBMC with a Qiagen kit on a QIAcube, processed in batches of 12 samples. CDR1 is given as SGHAT and CDR2 as FQNNGV, both from the germline V gene. The CDR3 measures 17 amino acids from cysteine to phenylalanine. Only CDR3 DNA is held: 51 bases, read in frame from base 1. Trimming costs V 6 bases and J 0 bases, and their ends lie 20 bases apart.

Sequencing of the TRB variable region was done with the immunoSEQ hsTCRB v3.0 assay at survey level resolution. The target sequencing depth for TRB was roughly 40,000-50,000 T-cell genomes per sample. TRB libraries were pooled and sequenced on an Illumina MiSeq using a v3 150-cycle kit. Per the original workflow: Analysis of repertoires was carried out in R inside a reproducible Nextflow workflow spanning QC, data transformation and analysis. Custom analyses were implemented in LymphoSeq2, an R package for AIRR-Seq data exploration. After excluding a few samples that yielded fewer than 5000 total TRB sequences, fewer than 200 HIV repertoires remained for analysis. Of the roughly 180 retained HIV repertoires, about 61 were collected before and roughly 130 after ART initiation. Repertoires were downsampled to 5000 TRB nucleotide sequences, with summary statistics averaged over 100 downsampling iterations. Only TRB sequences with CDR3 regions of at least seven amino acids were retained for analysis. A Shannon entropy-derived clonality score and the Gini coefficient were used to measure diversity. In repertoire networks, the top 5000 CDR3 amino acid sequences were linked whenever an edit distance of one separated two sequences. For TRB CDR3 amino acid sequences, GLIPH2 was used to predict antigen specificity groups and MHC restriction. CDR3 amino acid sequences were matched against VDJdb and McPAS-TCR to flag known CMV, EBV, HIV or tissue antigen associations. Pre-ART, post-ART and control groups were compared with Wilcoxon signed-rank tests and Holm-Bonferroni correction. The immuneACCESS repertoire file appears here via TCRdb, limited to in-frame rearrangements. These files lack a portion of the clones; in checked studies, under half of the deficit traces to unresolved V genes, and the cause of the others is not known. The V and J calls and clone size are taken from that table; D and trimming were inferred from the DNA. This sample has fewer than 20,000 clones in its table, and over 70% of those were observed once. Jointly, the top ten make up 13% to 15% of the sample.

This sample comprised unsorted PBMCs, obtained 1.5 years before starting antiretroviral therapy. The rearranged segments are TRBV11-2 and TRBJ1-2, with the D gene not clear enough to name. The clonotype originates from a woman in her fifties or sixties with HIV. The DNA reads as follows: TGTGCCAGCAGTCTCATCCGCGGCACGGGCACTAACTATGGCTACACCTTC. This is translated as CASSLIRGTGTNYGYTF.